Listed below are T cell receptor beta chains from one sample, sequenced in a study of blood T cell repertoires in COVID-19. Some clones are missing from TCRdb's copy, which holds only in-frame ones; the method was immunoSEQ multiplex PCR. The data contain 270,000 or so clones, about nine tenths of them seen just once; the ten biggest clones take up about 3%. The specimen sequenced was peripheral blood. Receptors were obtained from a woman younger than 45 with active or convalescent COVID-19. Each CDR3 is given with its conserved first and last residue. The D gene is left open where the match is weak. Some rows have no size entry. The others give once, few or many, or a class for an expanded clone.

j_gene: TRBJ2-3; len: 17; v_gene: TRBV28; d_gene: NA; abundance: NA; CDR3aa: CASSLWPRDSSPDTQYF; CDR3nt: TGTGCCAGCAGTTTATGGCCACGGGACTCCAGCCCAGATACGCAGTATTTT
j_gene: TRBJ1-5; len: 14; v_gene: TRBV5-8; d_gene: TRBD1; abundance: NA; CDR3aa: CASSFRGHGQPQHF; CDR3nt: TGTGCCAGCAGCTTCAGGGGGCACGGTCAGCCCCAGCATTTT
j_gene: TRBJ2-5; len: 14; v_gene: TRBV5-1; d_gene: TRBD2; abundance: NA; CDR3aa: CASSVRAGEETQYF; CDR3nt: TGCGCCAGCAGCGTCAGAGCGGGGGAGGAGACCCAGTACTTC
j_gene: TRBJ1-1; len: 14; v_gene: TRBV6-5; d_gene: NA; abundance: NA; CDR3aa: CASSPLGESGEAFF; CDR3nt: TGTGCCAGCAGTCCCTTAGGGGAATCCGGTGAAGCTTTCTTT
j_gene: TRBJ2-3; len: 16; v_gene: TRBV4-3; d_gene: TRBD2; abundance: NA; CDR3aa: CASRRRLAGDTDTQYF; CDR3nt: TGCGCCAGCAGACGGCGACTAGCGGGGGACACAGATACGCAGTATTTT
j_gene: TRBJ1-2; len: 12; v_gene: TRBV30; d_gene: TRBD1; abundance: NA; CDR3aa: CAWSTGGRGYTF; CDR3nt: TGTGCCTGGAGTACAGGGGGTCGGGGCTACACCTTC
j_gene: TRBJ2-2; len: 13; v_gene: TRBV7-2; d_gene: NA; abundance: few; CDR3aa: CASSLNGLQELFF; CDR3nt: TGTGCCAGCAGCTTAAACGGACTCCAGGAGCTGTTTTTT
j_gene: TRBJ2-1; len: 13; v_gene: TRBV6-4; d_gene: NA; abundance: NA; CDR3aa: CASSDEEGTQQFF; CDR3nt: TGTGCCAGCAGTGACGAGGAGGGGACCCAGCAGTTCTTC
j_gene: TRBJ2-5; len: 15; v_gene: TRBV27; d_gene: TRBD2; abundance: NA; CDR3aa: CASSLVGGTQETQYF; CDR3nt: TGTGCCAGCAGTTTAGTGGGGGGGACCCAAGAGACCCAGTACTTC
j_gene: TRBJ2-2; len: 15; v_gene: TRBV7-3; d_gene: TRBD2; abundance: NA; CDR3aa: CASRPGGARTGELFF; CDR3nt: TGTGCCAGCAGACCCGGGGGGGCGAGAACCGGGGAGCTGTTTTTT
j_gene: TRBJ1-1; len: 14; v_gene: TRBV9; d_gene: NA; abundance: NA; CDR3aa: CASSVGSDTLEAFF; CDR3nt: TGTGCCAGCAGCGTAGGGTCGGACACCCTTGAAGCTTTCTTT
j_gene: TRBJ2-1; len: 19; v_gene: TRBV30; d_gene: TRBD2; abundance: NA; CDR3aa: CAWTHPGASGGPRGNEQFF; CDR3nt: TGTGCCTGGACTCACCCGGGGGCTAGCGGGGGGCCACGGGGTAATGAGCAGTTCTTC
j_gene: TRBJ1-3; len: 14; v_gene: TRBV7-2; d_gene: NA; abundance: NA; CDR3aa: CASSLPGYGNTIYF; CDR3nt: TGTGCCAGCAGCTTACCAGGGTACGGAAACACCATATATTTT
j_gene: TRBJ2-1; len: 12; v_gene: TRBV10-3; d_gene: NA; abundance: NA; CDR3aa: CASRWGESEQFF; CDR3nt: TGTGCCAGTAGATGGGGGGAGAGTGAGCAGTTCTTC
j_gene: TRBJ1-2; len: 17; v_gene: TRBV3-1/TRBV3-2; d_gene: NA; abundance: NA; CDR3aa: CASHDPFTGTLVNGYTF; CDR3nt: TGTGCCAGCCACGATCCCTTTACAGGGACCCTCGTGAATGGCTACACCTTC
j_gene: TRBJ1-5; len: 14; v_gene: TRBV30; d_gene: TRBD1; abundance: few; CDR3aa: CAWGTGGSNQPQHF; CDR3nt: TGTGCCTGGGGAACAGGGGGCTCCAATCAGCCCCAGCATTTT
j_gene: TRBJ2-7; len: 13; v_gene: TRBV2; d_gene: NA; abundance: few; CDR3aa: CASRRDFSYEQYF; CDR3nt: TGTGCCAGCAGGAGGGACTTCTCCTACGAGCAGTACTTC
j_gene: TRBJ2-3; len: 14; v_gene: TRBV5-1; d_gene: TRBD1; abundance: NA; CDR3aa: CASTSGTVTDTQYF; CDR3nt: TGCGCCAGCACGTCAGGGACAGTCACAGATACGCAGTATTTT
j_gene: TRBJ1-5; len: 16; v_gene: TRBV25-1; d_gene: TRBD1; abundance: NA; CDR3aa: CASSDSGTGVTQPQHF; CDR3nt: TGTGCCAGCAGTGACTCCGGGACAGGGGTAACTCAGCCCCAGCATTTT
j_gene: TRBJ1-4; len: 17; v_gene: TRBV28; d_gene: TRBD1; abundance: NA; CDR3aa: CASSRAGTGGQGEKLFF; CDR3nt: TGTGCCAGCAGTAGAGCCGGGACAGGGGGCCAGGGTGAAAAACTGTTTTTT
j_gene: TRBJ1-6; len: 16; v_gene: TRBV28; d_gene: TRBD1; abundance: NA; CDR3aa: CASSLRGGAGNSPLHF; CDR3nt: TGTGCCAGCAGTTTAAGAGGGGGCGCAGGAAATTCACCCCTCCACTTT
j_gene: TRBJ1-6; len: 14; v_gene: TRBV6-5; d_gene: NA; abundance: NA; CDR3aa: CASSVGRPNSPLHF; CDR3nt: TGTGCCAGCAGCGTCGGCAGGCCGAATTCACCCCTCCACTTT
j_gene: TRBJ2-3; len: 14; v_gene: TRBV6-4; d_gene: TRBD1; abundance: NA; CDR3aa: CASSPTGDTDTQYF; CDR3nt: TGTGCCAGCAGCCCTACAGGGGACACAGATACGCAGTATTTT
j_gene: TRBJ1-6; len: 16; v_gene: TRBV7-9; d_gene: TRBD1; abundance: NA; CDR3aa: CASRSGQGNMNSPLHF; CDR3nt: TGTGCCAGCAGATCCGGACAGGGGAATATGAATTCACCCCTCCACTTT
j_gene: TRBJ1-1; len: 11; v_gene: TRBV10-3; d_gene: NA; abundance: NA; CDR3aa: CATKYDTEAFF; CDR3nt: TGTGCCACTAAGTATGACACTGAAGCTTTCTTT
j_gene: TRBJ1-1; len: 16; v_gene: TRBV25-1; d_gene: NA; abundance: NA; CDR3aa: CASSEYSGGSGTEAFF; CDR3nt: TGTGCCAGCAGTGAATATTCGGGGGGTAGCGGTACTGAAGCTTTCTTT
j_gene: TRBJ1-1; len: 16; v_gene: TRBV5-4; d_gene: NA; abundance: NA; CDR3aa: CASSLGTPGGGTEAFF; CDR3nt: TGTGCCAGCAGCTTAGGGACGCCCGGGGGGGGGACTGAAGCTTTCTTT
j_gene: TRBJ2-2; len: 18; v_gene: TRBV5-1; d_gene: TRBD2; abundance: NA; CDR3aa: CASSLQASGLPNTGELFF; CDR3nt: TGCGCCAGCAGCTTACAAGCTAGCGGTCTTCCTAACACCGGGGAGCTGTTTTTT
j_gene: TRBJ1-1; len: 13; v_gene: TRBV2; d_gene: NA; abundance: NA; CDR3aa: CASSDRLNTEAFF; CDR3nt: TGTGCCAGCAGTGACAGGCTTAACACTGAAGCTTTCTTT
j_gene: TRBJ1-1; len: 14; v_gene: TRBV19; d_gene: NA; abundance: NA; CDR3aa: CASSMGQGNTEAFF; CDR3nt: TGTGCCAGTAGTATGGGCCAGGGGAACACTGAAGCTTTCTTT